Below are 27 T cell receptor beta chains sequenced from a single sample in a study of early stage breast cancer tumors. Sequencing used immunoSEQ multiplex PCR; TCRdb keeps in-frame clones, though not all of them. The table has more than 65,000 clones, 65% to 85% seen once. The sequenced material came from blood. Receptors originate from a person aged 40 to 49 with breast cancer.

By frequency in the sample, this clone is medium-sized. The rearrangement joins TRBV7-9 to TRBJ2-1; 9 nucleotides match TRBD2. Germline V gene sequence: CDR1 SEHNR, CDR2 FQNEAQ (reference sequence). The CDR3 loop spans 15 amino acids. The V segment lost 2 bases and the J segment 3 bases; nucleotides outside the gene matches: 2. Written as DNA, the CDR3 is TGTGCCAGCAGCTTACCGACTAGCGGCTACAATGAGCAGTTCTTC. It specifies CASSLPTSGYNEQFF.

The gene calls are TRBV18 and TRBJ1-1; TRBD1 might be the D (5 bases). This CDR3 contains 15 residues. V was clipped by 4 bases and J by 1 base, with 13 bases between them. The V gene's germline CDR1 is KGHSH and CDR2 LQKENI. CDR3: CASSLLDSPNTEAFF. CDR3 DNA sequence: TGTGCCAGCTCACTGTTAGACAGCCCGAACACTGAAGCTTTCTTT.

The V call is TRBV19, the J call TRBJ2-1, with 7 bases that match TRBD1. The germline gives CDR1 LNHDA, CDR2 SQIVND (reference sequence). There are 15 residues in the CDR3. V shed 1 base and J 7 bases; nucleotides not matched to a gene: 7. In nucleotides, the CDR3 is TGTGCCAGTAGTATAGTGCTAGGGGGCTGGAATGAGCAGTTCTTC. Translated: CASSIVLGGWNEQFF.

The chain is built from TRBV13 and TRBJ2-5, with 7 bases identical to TRBD1. Germline V gene sequence: CDR1 PRHDT, CDR2 FYEKMQ (reference sequence). The CDR3 totals 15 residues. V shed 0 bases, J shed 0 bases, and the junction held 1 base outside the gene matches. CDR3 residues: CASSLGTGYQETQYF. The CDR3 DNA follows: TGTGCCAGCAGCTTAGGGACAGGGTACCAAGAGACCCAGTACTTC.

The V and J genes are TRBV7-3 and TRBJ2-1, with D perhaps matching TRBD2 (6 bases). With 5 bases removed from V and 5 bases from J, the gap between germline ends came to 19 bases. CDR1 is SGHTA and CDR2 is FQGTGA in the germline V gene. The CDR3 length is 16 residues. The CDR3 DNA reads as TGTGCCAGCAGCAACGGTGGCGGGAACCCTAACAATGAGCAGTTCTTC. This sequence encodes CASSNGGGNPNNEQFF. Full variable domain (outside the CDR3, taken from reference TRBV7-3 and TRBJ2-1): GAGVSQTPSNKVTEKGKYVELRCDPISGHTALYWYRQSLGQGPEFLIYFQGTGAADDSGLPNDRFFAVRPEGSVSTLKIQRTERGDSAVYLCASSNGGGNPNNEQFFGPGTRLTVL.

The gene calls are TRBV5-6 and TRBJ2-7, with D unclear. V dropped 0 bases and J dropped 2 bases, with 9 bases sitting between them. Germline V gives CDR1 SGHDT, CDR2 YYEEEE. The CDR3 runs to 14 residues. The CDR3 region is CASSLVDGTYEQYF. In DNA, the CDR3 is TGTGCCAGCAGCTTGGTTGACGGCACCTACGAGCAGTACTTC. Full variable domain (rest looked up from reference TRBV5-6 and TRBJ2-7): DAGVTQSPTHLIKTRGQQVTLRCSPKSGHDTVSWYQQALGQGPQFIFQYYEEEERQRGNFPDRFSGHQFPNYSSELNVNALLLGDSALYLCASSLVDGTYEQYFGPGTRLTVT.

The rearrangement uses TRBV6-1 and TRBJ1-1; 7 bases map to TRBD1. The ends lost 2 bases at V and 1 base at J; junction bases unmatched: 7. The CDR3 has 16 amino acids. Germline lookup yields CDR1 MNHNS and CDR2 SASEGT. For the CDR3, the DNA is TGTGCCAGCAGTGAAAACTGGACAGGTAGGAACACTGAAGCTTTCTTT. Its translation: CASSENWTGRNTEAFF.

A single count supports this clone. At one boundary the junction diverges from the germline segment, which might be a read error. The chain links TRBV6-5 to TRBJ2-7; 9 bases map to TRBD2. Germline V lookup: CDR1 MNHEY, CDR2 SVGAGI. The length of the CDR3 is 15 residues. The CDR3 sequence is CASSYFSGSSYKQYF. The CDR3 DNA sequence: TGTGCCAGCAGTTACTTTAGCGGGAGCTCCTACAAGCAGTACTTC.

The chain carries TRBV4-2 and TRBJ2-1; 10 nucleotides match TRBD2. CDR3 length: 15 residues. The V gene end was trimmed by 4 bases and the J gene end by 7 bases; junction bases not matched to a gene: 7. Germline assignment: CDR1 LGHNA and CDR2 YNFKEQ. CDR3 sequence (DNA): TGTGCCAGCAGCCTCGGAGCGGGAGGGGTGAATGAGCAGTTCTTC. It specifies CASSLGAGGVNEQFF.

This clone was seen a few times. The V and J genes are TRBV10-1 and TRBJ2-7; no clear D. This CDR3 comprises 13 residues. The V gene's germline CDR1 is WNHNN and CDR2 SYGVQD (reference sequence). V was pared by 3 bases and J by 0 bases, with 6 bases between. The CDR3 DNA follows: TGCGCCAGCAGTGACTCCTTCTCCTACGAGCAGTACTTC. Translating it yields CASSDSFSYEQYF.

The chain recombines TRBV19 with TRBJ1-2, with 7 bases matching TRBD1. Germline CDR1 reads LNHDA; CDR2 reads SQIVND (reference sequence). Unmatched junction bases numbered 8, after V lost 5 bases and J lost 5 bases. The CDR3 covers 14 residues. CDR3 residues: CASSDDREGYGYTF. The CDR3 DNA reads TGTGCCAGTAGTGACGACAGGGAGGGTTATGGCTACACCTTC.

The V and J genes are TRBV9 and TRBJ2-7; 9 nucleotides match TRBD1. From germline, CDR1 is SGDLS and CDR2 YYNGEE. The V segment lost 4 bases and the J segment 5 bases; nucleotides outside the gene matches: 4. The CDR3 has 13 amino acids. The CDR3 loop reads CASSLRTGDEQYF. The DNA of the CDR3 is TGTGCCAGCAGCTTGCGGACAGGGGACGAGCAGTACTTC.

This sequence joins TRBV28 and TRBJ2-3; TRBD2 matches at 9 bases. Germline lookup yields CDR1 MDHEN and CDR2 SYDVKM. The CDR3 spans 23 residues. Trimming cost V 3 bases and J 2 bases; bases outside gene matches: 27. CDR3 region: CASSFYGYPLGSGSIRDTDTQYF. The CDR3 DNA reads TGTGCCAGCAGTTTCTATGGCTATCCCCTTGGTAGCGGGAGTATTAGGGACACAGATACGCAGTATTTT.

V usage is TRBV6-5 and J usage is TRBJ2-1; 7 nucleotides match TRBD1. V shed 6 bases, J shed 4 bases, and the junction held 9 bases outside the gene matches. The CDR3 sequence is 15 residues long. Germline CDR1 and CDR2: MNHEY and SVGAGI. DNA for the CDR3: TGTGCCAGCAGCGCGTCCGGGACAGTTTACAATGAGCAGTTCTTC. Amino acids: CASSASGTVYNEQFF.

The rearrangement links TRBV5-1 to TRBJ2-5, with TRBD1 identical over 11 bases. V was clipped by 4 bases and J by 4 bases; unmatched bases: 12. The V gene's germline CDR1 is SGHRS and CDR2 YFSETQ. The CDR3 runs 17 residues. CDR3 sequence reads: CASSQTPRGQGGETQYF. CDR3 nucleotides: TGCGCCAGCAGCCAGACGCCCCGGGGACAGGGGGGAGAGACCCAGTACTTC.

The chain links TRBV11-2 to TRBJ2-3; TRBD1 matches at 9 bases. V shed 2 bases, J shed 5 bases, and the junction held 5 bases outside the gene matches. The CDR3 is 15 residues long. Germline CDR1 reads SGHAT; CDR2 reads FQNNGV. The CDR3 protein is CASSLNDRGVDTQYF. CDR3 bases: TGTGCCAGCAGCTTAAACGACAGGGGGGTAGATACGCAGTATTTT.

This clone appeared a few times. V gene TRBV7-3 combines with J gene TRBJ2-2, with a weak D call TRBD2 (6 bases). The CDR3 contains 15 residues. CDR1 SGHTA and CDR2 FQGTGA come from the germline V gene. The V end lost 5 bases, the J end lost 7 bases, and 17 bases lay between the germline ends. The CDR3 sequence is CASSVSGTGNGELFF. CDR3 sequence (DNA): TGTGCCAGCAGCGTATCCGGGACTGGCAACGGGGAGCTGTTTTTT.

The chain has TRBV18 and TRBJ1-3, with 8 nucleotides matching TRBD1. The CDR3 covers 14 residues. CDR1 KGHSH and CDR2 LQKENI come from the germline V gene. The CDR3 DNA reads TGTGCTTCGACAGGGGTCGGGTCTGGAAACACCATATATTTT. Translated: CASTGVGSGNTIYF.

The chain uses TRBV6-5 and TRBJ1-2, with D maybe TRBD1 (6 bases). The CDR3 length is 15 residues. Germline V CDR1 and CDR2: MNHEY, SVGAGI. V dropped 0 bases and J dropped 4 bases, with 12 bases sitting between them. CDR3 region: CASSYSHRVGYGYTF. The CDR3 DNA follows: TGTGCCAGCAGTTACTCACACAGGGTTGGCTATGGCTACACCTTC.

V is TRBV28 and J is TRBJ2-7; D perhaps matches TRBD1 (6 bases). This CDR3 is 13 amino acids long. Trimming stripped 11 bases from V and 4 bases from J, with 18 bases between. Per germline, CDR1 MDHEN and CDR2 SYDVKM. The CDR3 coding sequence is TGTGCCGCTCGGGCAGGGGTACTTTACGAGCAGTACTTC. The encoded protein is CAARAGVLYEQYF.

This clone was detected only once. The chain joins TRBV29-1 to TRBJ2-2, with TRBD2 identical over 8 bases. The CDR3 extends over 14 amino acids. The germline CDR1 and CDR2 sequences are SQVTM and ANQGSEA. The J segment lost 3 bases and the V segment lost 7 bases, leaving 7 bases of the junction unmatched. CDR3 in amino acids: CSAQERGYTGELFF. The CDR3 bases are TGCAGCGCCCAAGAGCGGGGGTACACCGGGGAGCTGTTTTTT.

The rearrangement links TRBV6-1 to TRBJ2-1; possibly TRBD1 for D (5 bases). CDR1 and CDR2 from the germline V gene are MNHNS and SASEGT. V was trimmed by 7 bases and J by 9 bases, leaving 13 bases between them. The CDR3 extends over 12 amino acids. The CDR3 DNA follows: TGTGCCAGCACTAGGACAAATAGTGAGCAGTTCTTC. Protein sequence: CASTRTNSEQFF.

This clone was recorded once. The rearrangement links TRBV18 to TRBJ2-1; no firm D call. Germline CDR1 KGHSH, CDR2 LQKENI. V was cut by 0 bases and J by 2 bases, with 8 bases left in between. The CDR3 totals 15 residues. CDR3 sequence (DNA): TGTGCCAGCTCACCACCGGAGCGTACCTACAATGAGCAGTTCTTC. It is translated as CASSPPERTYNEQFF.

The chain recombines TRBV18 with TRBJ2-5; D is unresolved. CDR1 is KGHSH and CDR2 is LQKENI in the germline V gene. Trimming cost V 1 base and J 5 bases, with 11 bases left between them. The CDR3 contains 14 residues. The CDR3 DNA sequence: TGTGCCAGCTCACCACGGAAGGAGTCGGAGACCCAGTACTTC. Protein product: CASSPRKESETQYF.

The rearrangement uses TRBV6-6 and TRBJ2-7, with 9 bases that match TRBD2. Germline-derived CDR1 and CDR2 are MNHNY and SVGAGI (reference sequence). The trim removed 7 bases at V and 2 bases at J, leaving 3 bases unmatched. The CDR3 is 13 amino acids. The CDR3 region has the DNA TGTGCCAGCAAACTAGCGGGTGCCTACGAGCAGTACTTC. It is translated as CASKLAGAYEQYF.

The chain has TRBV18 and TRBJ1-4, with a possible D match to TRBD1 (5 bases). The CDR3 is 12 residues long. Germline V gene sequence: CDR1 KGHSH, CDR2 LQKENI. Deletions cut 5 bases from V and 6 bases from J, with 7 bases between. Here the CDR3 reads CASSEGDEKLFF. The DNA of the CDR3 is TGTGCCAGCTCAGAAGGGGATGAAAAACTGTTTTTT. Together with reference TRBV18 and TRBJ1-4, the CDR3 gives the full variable domain: NAGVMQNPRHLVRRRGQEARLRCSPMKGHSHVYWYRQLPEEGLKFMVYLQKENIIDESGMPKERFSAEFPKEGPSILRIQQVVRGDSAAYFCASSEGDEKLFFGSGTQLSVL.

This chain connects TRBV9 to TRBJ2-1; tentative D call: TRBD2 (6 bases). This CDR3 has 15 residues. The V and J ends lost 1 base and 1 base respectively, with 9 bases between them. Looked up from germline, CDR1 is SGDLS and CDR2 is YYNGEE. This CDR3 is CASSVTSGSYNEQFF. In nucleotides, the CDR3 is TGTGCCAGCAGCGTAACCAGCGGGTCCTACAATGAGCAGTTCTTC.